This entry describes one TCR beta chain. These data come from a study of control samples from healthy donors and cancer patients. The assay was immunoSEQ multiplex PCR, and TCRdb's table has in-frame clones only and misses some. The data show 120,000 or so clones, less than 95% seen once. The V gene's germline CDR1 is SGHNT and CDR2 YYREEE (reference sequence). The CDR3 totals 14 residues. Germline trimming cut 3 bases from V and 5 bases from J; bases unmatched to any gene: 7. This clonotype originated in a man between 18 and 29 years old in good health. V is TRBV5-4 and J is TRBJ1-2, with TRBD1 matching 7 bases. The sample taken for sequencing was blood. CDR3 DNA sequence: TGTGCCAGCAGCTCCCGGGACAGCGGGTATGGCTACACCTTC. This translates into CASSSRDSGYGYTF.